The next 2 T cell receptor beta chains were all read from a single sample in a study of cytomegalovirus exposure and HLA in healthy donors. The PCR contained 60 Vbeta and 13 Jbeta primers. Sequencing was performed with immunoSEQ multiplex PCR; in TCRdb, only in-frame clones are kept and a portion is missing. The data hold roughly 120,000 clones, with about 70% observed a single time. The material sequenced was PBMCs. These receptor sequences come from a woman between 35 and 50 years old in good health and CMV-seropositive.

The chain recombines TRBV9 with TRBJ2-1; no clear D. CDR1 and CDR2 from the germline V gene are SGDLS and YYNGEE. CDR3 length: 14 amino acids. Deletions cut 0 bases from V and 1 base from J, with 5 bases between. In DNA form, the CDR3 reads TGTGCCAGCAGCGTAGGAGATTCCTACAATGAGCAGTTCTTC. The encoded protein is CASSVGDSYNEQFF.

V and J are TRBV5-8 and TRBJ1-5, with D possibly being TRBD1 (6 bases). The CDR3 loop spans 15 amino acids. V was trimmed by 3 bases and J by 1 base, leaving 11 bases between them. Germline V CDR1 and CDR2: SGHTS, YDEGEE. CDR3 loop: CASSSRGVSNQPQHF. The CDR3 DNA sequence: TGTGCCAGCAGCTCCAGGGGAGTGAGCAATCAGCCCCAGCATTTT. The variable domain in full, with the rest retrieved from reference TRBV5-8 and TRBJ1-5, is EAGVTQSPTHLIKTRGQQATLRCSPISGHTSVYWYQQALGLGLQFLLWYDEGEERNRGNFPPRFSGRQFPNYSSELNVNALELEDSALYLCASSSRGVSNQPQHFGDGTRLSIL.